Included here is one T cell receptor (beta chain) sequence, with context. Profiling relied on immunoSEQ multiplex PCR, and the TCRdb table lists in-frame clones only, not all of them. The sample carries approximately 100,000 clones, 65% to 85% recorded once. This sample was taken from a study of control samples from healthy donors and cancer patients. Germline CDR1 WSHSY, CDR2 SAAADI. CDR3 length: 14 residues. Trimming removed 4 bases from V and 6 bases from J; junction bases left unmatched: 8. The chain couples TRBV10-2 to TRBJ2-7, with TRBD2 identical over 8 bases. Sequenced material: PBMCs. The receptor comes from a man between 65 and 85 years old with lung cancer. CDR3: CASSAASGLVEQYF. The CDR3 bases are TGCGCCAGCAGTGCGGCTAGCGGGTTGGTCGAGCAGTACTTC.